The following is a TCR beta chain sequence with its context. Germline V CDR1 and CDR2: SGHDN, FVKESK. CDR3 size: 15 residues. TCRdb reanalyzed the 5' RACE reads, giving one entry per CDR3 protein sequence and no DNA. The sample has about 550,000 distinct CDR3 sequences. The sample comes from a study of T cells expressing NK-cell markers. As for the study in general: The study sequenced eight donors, seven HCMV-seropositive and one seronegative.

The clonotype was recovered from a man aged 18 to 29 in good health. The genes are TRBV14 and TRBJ2-7; without DNA, the TCRdb call of TRBD2 cannot be checked. What was sequenced was blood T cells: a sorted CD56 or NKG2C T cell subset, CD4+ or CD8+ T cells, or bulk PBMC T cells (not recorded which). The CDR3 spells CASSPRFALAREQYF.